This T cell receptor beta chain derives from a study of blood T cell repertoires in COVID-19. Original handling: The assay estimated nucleated cells by amplifying reference gene primers. TCRdb's table, derived via immunoSEQ multiplex PCR, lists solely in-frame clones and lacks some. V, J and clone size were drawn from that table, and D and trimming were deduced from the DNA. The data hold roughly 150,000 clones, with approximately 86% observed a single time. CDR3 length equals 13 residues. Germline CDR1 SSHAT, CDR2 FNYEAQ (reference sequence). On this clone: At one of its ends the junction is not consistent with the germline gene, which may arise from a read error.

This clonotype was obtained from a woman of 80 years or more with COVID-19, enrolled during active disease. Source material: peripheral blood. This sequence joins TRBV7-7 and TRBJ2-3; no clear D. CDR3 in amino acids: CASSFSTTDTQYF. The CDR3 DNA sequence: TGTGCTAGCAGCTTTTCCACAACAGATACGCAGTATTTT.